The sequence of this T cell receptor (beta chain) was determined in a study of T cell responses to AZD1222 COVID-19 vaccine. TCRdb keeps only in-frame clones here, not all; method: immunoSEQ multiplex PCR. The top ten clones hold 3% to 3.5% of a sample with about 150,000 clones, less than 90% of them seen once. This clone was seen only once. Germline loops: CDR1 MNHEY, CDR2 SVGEGT. The length of the CDR3 is 14 residues. V shed 4 bases and J shed 4 bases, with 13 bases lying between them. This chain uses TRBV6-2 or TRBV6-3 with TRBJ1-2; D possibly corresponds to TRBD1 (6 bases). The material sequenced was peripheral blood, taken on day 0 of AZD1222 vaccination. This receptor was identified in an adult in good health. The CDR3 DNA reads as TGTGCCAGCAGTTTCGTACAGGGAACCTATGGCTACACCTTC. Encoded protein: CASSFVQGTYGYTF.